Given below is one TCR beta chain in context. The target antigen is unknown. Method: immunoSEQ multiplex PCR; TCRdb's copy keeps in-frame clones and lacks some. The sample carries around 370,000 clones, around 92% recorded once. This sample is drawn from a study of Ad26.COV2.S vaccination and SARS-CoV-2 variants. Findings and caveats of the study: Across vaccine and placebo recipients, the breadth of non-spike TCRs was similar. Spike-specific TCR breadth in vaccine recipients exceeded that seen in placebo recipients. Once vaccination had occurred, spike-specific CD8+ and CD4+ T cell responses reportedly showed substantial breadth. Measures of TCR breadth and depth may have fallen short of total T cell responses.

The sample in question was peripheral blood, obtained after recovery from COVID-19. The origin of this receptor is a human donor who had recovered from COVID-19.

CDR3 bases: TGTGCCAGCAGTAGGGCCGGGACATTGGATGAAAAACTGTTTTTT. Its translation: CASSRAGTLDEKLFF. This sequence joins TRBV25-1 and TRBJ1-4; tentative D call: TRBD1 (6 bases). Germline V lookup: CDR1 MGHDK, CDR2 SYGVNS. This CDR3 contains 15 residues. Between the trimmed V and J ends, which lost 5 bases and 6 bases, there was a span of 16 bases.